This is a list of T cell receptor beta chains from one sample in a study of post-analysis software for immune sequencing data. TCRdb reprocessed the PCR reads with MiXCR, giving one entry per CDR3 protein. The sample carries roughly 570,000 distinct CDR3 sequences, 34% recorded once. Sequencing used blood. These receptor sequences come from a girl aged 2-17 years with multiple sclerosis. CDR3s include the opening cysteine and the closing phenylalanine or tryptophan. A D gene is named only where the DNA matches it firmly. Only some rows state a clone size, as once, few, many or a class for expanded clones.

v_call,d_call,clone_size,j_call,cdr3_nt,cdr3_aa
TRBV28,NA,few,TRBJ2-3,TGTGCCAGCAGTTTACTGGACGGGACTTATGGAGATACGCAGTATTTT,CASSLLDGTYGDTQYF
TRBV7-9,NA,NA,TRBJ2-1,TGTGCCACCCCGCGGGGAGAGGAGGATGAGCAGTTCTTC,CATPRGEEDEQFF
TRBV19,TRBD1,few,TRBJ1-6,TGTGCCAGTAGTACGACAGGGGGTTTTAATTCACCCCTCCACTTT,CASSTTGGFNSPLHF
TRBV12-3/TRBV12-4,NA,NA,TRBJ1-2,TGTGCCAGCAGTTTTTTTCGGGGAAATGGCTACACCTTC,CASSFFRGNGYTF
TRBV10-3,NA,NA,TRBJ2-3,TGTGCCATCAGTGAGTCCCAGGAAAGCACAGATACGCAGTATTTT,CAISESQESTDTQYF
TRBV20-1,NA,NA,TRBJ1-2,TGCAGTGCTTACAGGGAGGCTGGCTACACCTTC,CSAYREAGYTF
TRBV20-1,TRBD2,NA,TRBJ2-3,TGCAGTGCCAAGCGGGGGGGCGTAACAGATACGCAGTATTTT,CSAKRGGVTDTQYF
TRBV19,NA,few,TRBJ2-7,TGTGCCAGTAGTATATCCCACGTCCGGGCGGAGAACTACGAGCAGTACTTC,CASSISHVRAENYEQYF
TRBV6-1,NA,once,TRBJ1-2,TGTGCCAGCAGTGTTGCAGGAAGCAGTGACTATGGCTACACCTTC,CASSVAGSSDYGYTF
TRBV5-1,NA,NA,TRBJ2-3,TGCGCCAGCACTCCGCAAGGGGATACGCAGTATTTT,CASTPQGDTQYF
TRBV6-5,NA,many,TRBJ1-2,TGTGCCAGCAGTTACCTCTCCTCAGGCTATGGCTACACCTTC,CASSYLSSGYGYTF
TRBV14,NA,few,TRBJ1-2,TGTGCCAGCAGCCAAGAGTTCCACGGCTATGGCTACACCTTC,CASSQEFHGYGYTF
TRBV20-1,NA,few,TRBJ2-5,TGCAGTGCTAGTTCGGCAGAGAACCAAGAGACCCAGTACTTC,CSASSAENQETQYF
TRBV7-9,NA,NA,TRBJ1-4,TGTGCCAGCACCCTGGGGGGTGAAAAACTGTTTTTT,CASTLGGEKLFF
TRBV5-5,NA,NA,TRBJ1-4,TGTGCCAGCAGCTTCCCCGCGACGGGGGAAAAACTGTTTTTT,CASSFPATGEKLFF
TRBV11-2,NA,NA,TRBJ2-1,TGTGCCAGCAGCCTAACTCCCTACGAGCAGGACTTC,CASSLTPYEQDF
TRBV7-2,NA,NA,TRBJ2-7,TGTGCCAGCAGCCCCGACAGCATTTCTGCCTACGAGCAGTACTTC,CASSPDSISAYEQYF
TRBV9,NA,few,TRBJ2-3,TGTGCCAGCGGTGGGGTCACAGATACGCAGTATTTT,CASGGVTDTQYF
TRBV12-3/TRBV12-4,TRBD1,NA,TRBJ1-5,TGTGCCAGCAGCGGGACAGCAAATCAGCCCCAGCATTTT,CASSGTANQPQHF
TRBV12-3/TRBV12-4,TRBD1,NA,TRBJ2-3,TGTGCCAGCACGTACTACAGGGGGCGAGCAGATGTGCAGTATTTT,CASTYYRGRADVQYF
TRBV11-2,TRBD1,NA,TRBJ2-1,TGTGCCAGCAGCCAATGGACAGGAGGCCAAGAGACCCAGTTCTTC,CASSQWTGGQETQFF
TRBV10-2,NA,NA,TRBJ2-5,TGCGCCAGCAGTGCGTGGGGGGCGATGGAGACCCAGTACTTC,CASSAWGAMETQYF
TRBV15,NA,NA,TRBJ2-2,TGTGCCACCAGCAGGGGTTTGCAGGGGGAGCTGTTTTTT,CATSRGLQGELFF
TRBV18,TRBD1,NA,TRBJ2-6,TGTGCCAGCTCACCACCGGGACAGGGTGGCTCTGGGGCCAACGTCCTGACTTTC,CASSPPGQGGSGANVLTF
TRBV9,NA,many,TRBJ2-5,TGTGCCAGCAGCGTAGGGCCGGGAGTTCAAGAGACCCAGTACTTC,CASSVGPGVQETQYF
TRBV12-3/TRBV12-4,NA,NA,TRBJ2-4,TGTGCCAGCAGCCAAACAGGGAGAGGGTCCCTAATTCAGTACTTC,CASSQTGRGSLIQYF
TRBV6-5,TRBD1,NA,TRBJ1-1,TGTGCCAGCAATACGAACAGGGGGCTGCACACTGAAGCTTTCTTT,CASNTNRGLHTEAFF
TRBV4-1,NA,many,TRBJ2-2,TGCGCCAGCAGCCAAGCATTAGCAGGGAAGAACACCGGGGAGCTGTTTTTT,CASSQALAGKNTGELFF
TRBV6-2/TRBV6-3,NA,NA,TRBJ2-7,TGTGCCAGCAGTTACCAGACAGGAACCTACGAGCAGTACTTC,CASSYQTGTYEQYF
TRBV29-1,NA,few,TRBJ2-6,TGCAGCGTCCTCCTCAGCTCTGGGGCCAACGTCCTGACTTTC,CSVLLSSGANVLTF
TRBV10-3,NA,NA,TRBJ2-3,TGTGCCATCGGTAAAGGACAGTCCCAAGATACGCAGTATTTT,CAIGKGQSQDTQYF